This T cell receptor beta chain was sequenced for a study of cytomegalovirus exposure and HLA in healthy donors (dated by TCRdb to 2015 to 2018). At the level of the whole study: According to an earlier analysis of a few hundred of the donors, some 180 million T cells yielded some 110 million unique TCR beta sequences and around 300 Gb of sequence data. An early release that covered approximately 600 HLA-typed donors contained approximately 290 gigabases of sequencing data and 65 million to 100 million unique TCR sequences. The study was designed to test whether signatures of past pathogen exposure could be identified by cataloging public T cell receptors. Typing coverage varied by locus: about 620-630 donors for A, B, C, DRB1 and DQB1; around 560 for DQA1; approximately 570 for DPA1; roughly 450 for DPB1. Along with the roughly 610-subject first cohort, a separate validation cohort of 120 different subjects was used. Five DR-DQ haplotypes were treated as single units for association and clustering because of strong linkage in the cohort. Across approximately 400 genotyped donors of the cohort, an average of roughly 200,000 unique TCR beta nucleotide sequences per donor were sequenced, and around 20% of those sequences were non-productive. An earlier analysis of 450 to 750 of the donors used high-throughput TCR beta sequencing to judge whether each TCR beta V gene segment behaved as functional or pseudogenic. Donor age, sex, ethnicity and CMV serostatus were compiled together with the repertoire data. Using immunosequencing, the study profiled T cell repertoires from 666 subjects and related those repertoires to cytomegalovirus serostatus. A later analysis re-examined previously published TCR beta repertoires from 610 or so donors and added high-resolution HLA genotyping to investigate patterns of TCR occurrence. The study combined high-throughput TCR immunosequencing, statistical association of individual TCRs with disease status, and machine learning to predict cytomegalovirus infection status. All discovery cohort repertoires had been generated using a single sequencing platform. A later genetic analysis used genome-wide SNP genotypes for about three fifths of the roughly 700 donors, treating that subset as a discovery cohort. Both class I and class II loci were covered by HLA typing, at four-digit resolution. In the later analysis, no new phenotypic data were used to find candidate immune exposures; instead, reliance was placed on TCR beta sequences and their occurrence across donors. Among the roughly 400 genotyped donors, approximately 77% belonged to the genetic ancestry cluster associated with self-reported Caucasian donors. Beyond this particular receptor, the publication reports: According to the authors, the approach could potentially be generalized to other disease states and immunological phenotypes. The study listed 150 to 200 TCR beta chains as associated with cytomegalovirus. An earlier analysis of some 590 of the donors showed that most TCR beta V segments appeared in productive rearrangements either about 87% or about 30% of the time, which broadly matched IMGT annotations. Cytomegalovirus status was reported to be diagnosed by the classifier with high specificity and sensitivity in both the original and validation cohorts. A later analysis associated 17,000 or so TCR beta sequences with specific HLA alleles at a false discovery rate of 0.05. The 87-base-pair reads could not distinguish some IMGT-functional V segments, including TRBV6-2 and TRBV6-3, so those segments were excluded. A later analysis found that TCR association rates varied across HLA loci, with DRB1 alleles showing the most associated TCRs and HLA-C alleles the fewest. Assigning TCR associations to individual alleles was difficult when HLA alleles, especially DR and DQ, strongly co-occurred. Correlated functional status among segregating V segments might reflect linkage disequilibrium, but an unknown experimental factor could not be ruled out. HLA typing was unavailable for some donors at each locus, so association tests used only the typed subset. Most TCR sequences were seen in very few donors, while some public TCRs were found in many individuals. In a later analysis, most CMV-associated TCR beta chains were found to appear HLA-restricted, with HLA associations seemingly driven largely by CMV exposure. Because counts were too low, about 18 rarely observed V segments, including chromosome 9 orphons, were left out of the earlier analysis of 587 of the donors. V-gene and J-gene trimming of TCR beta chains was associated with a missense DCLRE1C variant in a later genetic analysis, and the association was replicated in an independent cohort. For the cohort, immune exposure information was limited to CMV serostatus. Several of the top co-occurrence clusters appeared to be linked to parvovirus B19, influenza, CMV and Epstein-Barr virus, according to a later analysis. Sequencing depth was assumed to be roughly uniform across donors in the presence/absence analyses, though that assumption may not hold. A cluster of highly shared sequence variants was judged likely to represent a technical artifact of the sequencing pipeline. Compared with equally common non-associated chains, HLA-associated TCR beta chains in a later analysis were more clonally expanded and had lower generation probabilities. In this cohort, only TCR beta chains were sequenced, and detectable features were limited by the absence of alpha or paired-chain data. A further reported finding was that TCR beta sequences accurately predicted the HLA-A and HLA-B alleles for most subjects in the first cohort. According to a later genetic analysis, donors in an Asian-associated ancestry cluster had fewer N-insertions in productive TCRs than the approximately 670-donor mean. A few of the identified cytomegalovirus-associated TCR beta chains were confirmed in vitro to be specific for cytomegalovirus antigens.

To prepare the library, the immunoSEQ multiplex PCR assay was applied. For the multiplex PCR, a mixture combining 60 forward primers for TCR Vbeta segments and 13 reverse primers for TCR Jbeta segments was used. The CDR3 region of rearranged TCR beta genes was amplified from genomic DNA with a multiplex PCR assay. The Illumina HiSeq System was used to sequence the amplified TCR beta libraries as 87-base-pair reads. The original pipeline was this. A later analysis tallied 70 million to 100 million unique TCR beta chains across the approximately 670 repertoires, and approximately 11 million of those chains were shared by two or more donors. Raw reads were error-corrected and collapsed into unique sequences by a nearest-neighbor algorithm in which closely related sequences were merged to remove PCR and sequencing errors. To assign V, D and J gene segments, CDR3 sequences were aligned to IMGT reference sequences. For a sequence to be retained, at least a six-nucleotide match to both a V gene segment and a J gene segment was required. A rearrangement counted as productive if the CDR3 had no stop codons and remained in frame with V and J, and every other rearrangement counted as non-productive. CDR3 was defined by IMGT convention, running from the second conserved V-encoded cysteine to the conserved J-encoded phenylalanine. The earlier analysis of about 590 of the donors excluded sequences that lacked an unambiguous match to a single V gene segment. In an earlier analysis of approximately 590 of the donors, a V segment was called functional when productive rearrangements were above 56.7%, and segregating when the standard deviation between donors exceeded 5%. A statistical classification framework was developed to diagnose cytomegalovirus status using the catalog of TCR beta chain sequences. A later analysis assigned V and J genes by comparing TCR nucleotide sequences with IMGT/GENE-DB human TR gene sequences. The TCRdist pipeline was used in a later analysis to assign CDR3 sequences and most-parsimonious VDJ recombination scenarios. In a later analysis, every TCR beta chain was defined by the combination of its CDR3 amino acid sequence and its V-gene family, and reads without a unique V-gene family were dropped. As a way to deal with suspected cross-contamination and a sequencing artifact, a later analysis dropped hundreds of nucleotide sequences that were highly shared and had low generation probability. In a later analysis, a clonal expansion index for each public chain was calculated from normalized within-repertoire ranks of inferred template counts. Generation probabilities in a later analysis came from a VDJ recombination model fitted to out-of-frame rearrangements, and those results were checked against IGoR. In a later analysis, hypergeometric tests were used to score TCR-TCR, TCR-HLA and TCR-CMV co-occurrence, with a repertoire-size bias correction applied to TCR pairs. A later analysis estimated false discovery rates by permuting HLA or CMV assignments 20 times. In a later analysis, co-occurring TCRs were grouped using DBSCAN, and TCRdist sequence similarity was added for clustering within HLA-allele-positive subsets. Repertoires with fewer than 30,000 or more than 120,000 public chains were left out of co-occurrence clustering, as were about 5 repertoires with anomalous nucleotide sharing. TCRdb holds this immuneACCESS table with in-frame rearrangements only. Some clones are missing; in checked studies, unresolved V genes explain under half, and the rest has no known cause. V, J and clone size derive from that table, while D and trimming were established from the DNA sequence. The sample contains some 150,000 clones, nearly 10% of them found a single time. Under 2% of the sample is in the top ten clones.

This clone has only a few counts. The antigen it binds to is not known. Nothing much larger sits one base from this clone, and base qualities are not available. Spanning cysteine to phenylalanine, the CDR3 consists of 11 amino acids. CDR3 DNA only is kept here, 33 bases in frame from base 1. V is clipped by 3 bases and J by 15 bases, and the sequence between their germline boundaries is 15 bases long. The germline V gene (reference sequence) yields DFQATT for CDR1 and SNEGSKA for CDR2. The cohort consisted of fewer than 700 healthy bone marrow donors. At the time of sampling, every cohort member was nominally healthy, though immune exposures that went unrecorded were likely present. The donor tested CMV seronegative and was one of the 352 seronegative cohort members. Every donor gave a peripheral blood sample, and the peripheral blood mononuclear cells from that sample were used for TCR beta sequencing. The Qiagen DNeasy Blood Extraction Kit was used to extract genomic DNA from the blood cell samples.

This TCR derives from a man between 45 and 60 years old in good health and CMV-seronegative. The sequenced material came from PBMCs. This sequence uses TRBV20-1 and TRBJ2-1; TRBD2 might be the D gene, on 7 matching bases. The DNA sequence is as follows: TGCAGTGCTAGGAACCGGGGGGCAGGGTTCTTC. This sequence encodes CSARNRGAGFF.